The sequence of this TCR beta chain was determined in a study of blood T cell repertoires in COVID-19. Looking at the study overall: PBMCs, B-cell-depleted T cells, or T cells were the source of the cDNA or gDNA that made up the material.

The CDR3 has 16 residues. The germline gives CDR1 KGHDR, CDR2 SFDVKD. Trimming cost V 5 bases and J 1 base, with 11 bases left between them. Measured with immunoSEQ multiplex PCR; TCRdb has only the in-frame clones, and not every one. The data contain 180,000 or so clones, nearly 90% of them singletons. The chain couples TRBV24-1 to TRBJ2-6; D gene ambiguous. Material for sequencing was peripheral blood. The receptor was derived from a man aged 45-65 years with acute or convalescent COVID-19. This CDR3 is CATSAGLNSGANVLTF. In DNA form, the CDR3 reads TGTGCCACCAGTGCAGGCCTAAATTCTGGGGCCAACGTCCTGACTTTC.